Below, one T cell receptor (beta chain) is given with its context. Antigen specificity is unknown. These data originate in a study of shared clonotypes between healthy human individuals. Only in-frame clones appear in the TCRdb table, and some are missing; sequencing was by immunoSEQ multiplex PCR. The sample carries over a million clones, about 80% recorded once. Whole-study results and caveats: Generally, naive subsets came out with larger estimated richness than memory subsets.

CDR1 and CDR2 from the germline V gene are SQVTM and ANQGSEA. Trimming took 5 bases from V and 3 from J, leaving 20 bases between them. This CDR3 is built from 15 residues. The genes are TRBV29-1 and TRBJ2-7; maybe TRBD1 (5 bases). The source is a man between 18 and 35 years old in good health. Some clones in this sample may be carry-over from other donors' samples. Sequenced input: memory CD4+ T cells from PBMCs. Subset of the sample: CD45RA-negative fraction. CDR3 protein: CSVRVTSRVGYEQYF. CDR3 nucleotides: TGCAGCGTTCGGGTGACATCCAGGGTAGGCTACGAGCAGTACTTC.